Listed below are T cell receptor beta chains from one sample, sequenced in a study of blood T cell repertoires in COVID-19. TCRdb keeps only in-frame clones here, not all; method: immunoSEQ multiplex PCR. The top ten clones hold more than 9% of a sample with more than 250,000 clones, 70% to 90% of them seen once. Sequenced sample: PBMCs or T cells enriched from blood (not recorded which). The source is a woman under 30 who had recovered from COVID-19. Each CDR3 is given with its conserved first and last residue.

v_call: TRBV5-1; cdr3_aa: CASSFYSQNTEAFF
v_call: TRBV28; cdr3_aa: CASSPPGSSPYNEQFF
v_call: TRBV6-5; cdr3_aa: CASNNRGPGELFF
v_call: TRBV3-1/TRBV3-2; cdr3_aa: CASSPDSGGGEAFF
v_call: TRBV11-1; cdr3_aa: CASSQRQGEDGYTF
v_call: TRBV2; cdr3_aa: CASSPQETQYF
v_call: TRBV4-1; cdr3_aa: CASSQTTYASTYEQYF
v_call: TRBV5-1; cdr3_aa: CASSAGVAGEQYF
v_call: TRBV12-3/TRBV12-4; cdr3_aa: CASSSGLDYGYTF
v_call: TRBV9; cdr3_aa: CASSLGRDYGYTF
v_call: TRBV4-1; cdr3_aa: CASSRGQGHTDTQYF
v_call: TRBV2; cdr3_aa: CASKRLANTGELFF
v_call: TRBV3-1/TRBV3-2; cdr3_aa: CASSQVELQGNWAEAFF
v_call: TRBV7-9; cdr3_aa: CASSSEPSDRGQPQHF
v_call: TRBV20-1; cdr3_aa: CSASSQMNTEAFF
v_call: TRBV5-1; cdr3_aa: CASSGTGILYEQYF
v_call: TRBV2; cdr3_aa: CASSDASGVMEAFF
v_call: TRBV7-9; cdr3_aa: CASSPPGTSGYNEQFF
v_call: TRBV18; cdr3_aa: CASSPLQGRGFYEQYF
v_call: TRBV2; cdr3_aa: CASLAGGQITEAFF
v_call: TRBV29-1; cdr3_aa: CSAGTGLAGGYNEQFF
v_call: TRBV14; cdr3_aa: CASSQVTGGYGYTF
v_call: TRBV7-6; cdr3_aa: CASSPRGGLNTGELFF
v_call: TRBV5-1; cdr3_aa: CASSLADSYGYTF
v_call: TRBV19; cdr3_aa: CASKAGLDLYNEQFF
v_call: TRBV9; cdr3_aa: CASSVTEQGASGNTIYF
v_call: TRBV4-1; cdr3_aa: CASSDRGSYEQYF
v_call: TRBV19; cdr3_aa: CASSIPGRGETQYF
v_call: TRBV2; cdr3_aa: CARGLAGNTGELFF
v_call: TRBV5-1; cdr3_aa: CASSLGTPVSYEQYF
v_call: TRBV30; cdr3_aa: CASLFVNEKLFF
v_call: TRBV7-2; cdr3_aa: CASSPDRRLGKLFF
v_call: TRBV28; cdr3_aa: CASRGGNFGNQPQHF
v_call: TRBV7-9; cdr3_aa: CASSKEQGLKAFF
v_call: TRBV19; cdr3_aa: CASSRQDISYEQYF
v_call: TRBV4-1; cdr3_aa: CASSLQGGGSYEQYF
v_call: TRBV28; cdr3_aa: CASRLGQGDEKLFF
v_call: TRBV2; cdr3_aa: CASGLLGGYTF
v_call: TRBV6-6; cdr3_aa: CASRVVQPNTGELFF
v_call: TRBV28; cdr3_aa: CASIPGQGDYGYTF
v_call: TRBV11-2; cdr3_aa: CASSPGTSQETQYF
v_call: TRBV19; cdr3_aa: CASSRGRQNTEAFF
v_call: TRBV6-1; cdr3_aa: CASSDQTGGWAGYTF
v_call: TRBV25-1; cdr3_aa: CASSDLRQSPEKLFF
v_call: TRBV18; cdr3_aa: CASSPTSGPTDTQYF
v_call: TRBV3-1/TRBV3-2; cdr3_aa: CASSQDGAGPGNTIYF
v_call: TRBV29-1; cdr3_aa: CSVEDTVYSEAFF
v_call: TRBV5-1; cdr3_aa: CASQGLDSYNEQFF
v_call: TRBV6-1; cdr3_aa: CASSEDGGLSEKLFF
v_call: TRBV15; cdr3_aa: CATSSGKEAGELFF
v_call: TRBV6-4; cdr3_aa: CASSEGAENNEQFF
v_call: TRBV11-2; cdr3_aa: CASSLGGLYTF
v_call: TRBV29-1; cdr3_aa: CSVEDPGGPLAYGYTF
v_call: TRBV19; cdr3_aa: CASSPRSGEVHSYEQYF
v_call: TRBV6-5; cdr3_aa: CASSDRPLNTEAFF